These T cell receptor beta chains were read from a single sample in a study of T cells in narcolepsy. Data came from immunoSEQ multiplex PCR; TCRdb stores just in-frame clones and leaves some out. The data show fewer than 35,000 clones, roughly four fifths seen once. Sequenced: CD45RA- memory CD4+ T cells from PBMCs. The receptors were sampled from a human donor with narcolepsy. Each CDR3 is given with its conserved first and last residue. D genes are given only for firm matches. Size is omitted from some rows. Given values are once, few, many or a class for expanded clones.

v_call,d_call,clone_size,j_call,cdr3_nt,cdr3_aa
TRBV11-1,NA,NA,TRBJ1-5,TGTGCCAGCAGCAGCCCAGAGGGGCCCCAGCATTTT,CASSSPEGPQHF
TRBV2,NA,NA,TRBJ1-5,TGTGCCAGCAGTTCTGACGCGCCGGGCGGCAATCAGCCCCAGCATTTT,CASSSDAPGGNQPQHF
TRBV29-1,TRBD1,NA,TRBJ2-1,TGCAGCGCTGCAGGGGGTTTGGTTGAGCAGTTCTTC,CSAAGGLVEQFF
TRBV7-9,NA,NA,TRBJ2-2,TGTGCCAGCAGCTTAGCGAGATTGGGGCTTGCCGGGGAGCTGTTTTTT,CASSLARLGLAGELFF
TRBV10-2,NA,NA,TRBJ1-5,TGCGCCAGCAGTGAGTCGGGCAGCAATCAGCCCCAGCATTTT,CASSESGSNQPQHF
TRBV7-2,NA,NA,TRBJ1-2,TGTGCCACCTTGGGGCGTCCCCCTTTTGGCTACACCTTC,CATLGRPPFGYTF
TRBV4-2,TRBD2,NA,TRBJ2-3,TGTGCCAGCAGCCCGGGAGGGGTAGAGACAGATACGCAGTATTTT,CASSPGGVETDTQYF
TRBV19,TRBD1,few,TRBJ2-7,TGTGCCAGCTCGGGACAGAGCGGCTACGAGCAGTACTTC,CASSGQSGYEQYF
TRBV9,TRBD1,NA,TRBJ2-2,TGTGCCAGCAGCGTAGCTATAAAACAGGACAGGGGTGCGAACACCGGGGAGCTGTTTTTT,CASSVAIKQDRGANTGELFF
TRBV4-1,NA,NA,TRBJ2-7,TGCGCCAGCAGCCAAGTTGGGCGTTTAGAATACGAGCAGTACTTC,CASSQVGRLEYEQYF
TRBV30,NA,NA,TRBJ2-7,TGTGCCTGGAGCTTCGGCGGGACAGAAATTTACGAGCAGTACTTC,CAWSFGGTEIYEQYF
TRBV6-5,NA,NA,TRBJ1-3,TGTGCCTCGTTGCAGGCAGCCTCTGGAAACACCATATATTTT,CASLQAASGNTIYF
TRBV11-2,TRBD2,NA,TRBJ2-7,TGTGCCAGCAGCACTAGCGGGGGCCCTTTCTACGAGCAGTACTTC,CASSTSGGPFYEQYF
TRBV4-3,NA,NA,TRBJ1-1,TGCGCCAGCAGCCAAGTAGCCCGGGGAACTGAAGCTTTCTTT,CASSQVARGTEAFF
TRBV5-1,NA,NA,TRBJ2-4,TGCGCCAGCAGCTTGGCGGGACTAGCCAAAAACATTCAGTACTTC,CASSLAGLAKNIQYF
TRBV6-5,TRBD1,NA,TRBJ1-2,TGTGCCAGCAGTTTCGGACAGGGAGGCCCTAGTGGCTACACCTTC,CASSFGQGGPSGYTF
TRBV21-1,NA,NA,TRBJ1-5,TGTGCCAGCAGCAAACCGGGACAGGGGAAGAGTCGAAATCAGCCCCAGCATTTT,CASSKPGQGKSRNQPQHF
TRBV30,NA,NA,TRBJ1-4,TGTGCCTGGAGTGTACAGTCGGGAGAAAAACTGTTTTTT,CAWSVQSGEKLFF
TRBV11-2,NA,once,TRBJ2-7,TGTGCCAGCAGCTTGGGGGGAACCCTAACCTACGAGCAGTACTTC,CASSLGGTLTYEQYF
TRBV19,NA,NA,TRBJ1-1,TGTGCCAGTAGTCGAACCTCTGAAGCTTTCTTT,CASSRTSEAFF
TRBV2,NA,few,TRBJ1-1,TGTGCCAGCCGTTCGGGGGAGAACACTGAAGCTTTCTTT,CASRSGENTEAFF
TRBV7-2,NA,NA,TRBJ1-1,TGTGCCAGCAGCTTTGGGGCGAGCCGGACGGGAACTTTCTTT,CASSFGASRTGTFF
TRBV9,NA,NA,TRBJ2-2,TGTGCCAGCAGCGGGGGCATGGACCCCACCACCGGGGAGCTGTTTTTT,CASSGGMDPTTGELFF
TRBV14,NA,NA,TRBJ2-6,TGTGCCAGCACGTCGGGGGCTGGGGCCAACGTCCTGACTTTC,CASTSGAGANVLTF
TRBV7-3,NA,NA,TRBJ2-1,TGTGCCAGCAGCTCCAACGGGGGCGGCGAGCAGTTCTTC,CASSSNGGGEQFF
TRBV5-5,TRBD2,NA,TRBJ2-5,TGTGCCAGCAGCCTACAATTCCAGCGGGGGGACCAAGAGACCCAGTACTTC,CASSLQFQRGDQETQYF
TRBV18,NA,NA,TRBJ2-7,TGTGCCAGCTCACCTCGAGCCTACGAGCAGTACTTC,CASSPRAYEQYF
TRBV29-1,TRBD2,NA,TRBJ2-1,TGCAGCGTTGAACCCCCTAGCGGGGGGGACTTCGGCTACAATGAGCAGTTCTTC,CSVEPPSGGDFGYNEQFF
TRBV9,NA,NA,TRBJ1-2,TGTGCCAGCAGCCCCCGGGAAAGGGGCTATGGCTACACCTTC,CASSPRERGYGYTF
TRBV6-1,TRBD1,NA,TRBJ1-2,TGTGCCAGCAGGAGGGACAGCTACTCTAACTATGGCTACACCTTC,CASRRDSYSNYGYTF
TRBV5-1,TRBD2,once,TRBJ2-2,TGCGCCAGCGGTCGGGGGGGAACCGGGGAGCTGTTTTTT,CASGRGGTGELFF
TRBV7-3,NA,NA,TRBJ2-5,TGTGCCAGCAGCTCGGGGGAGACCCAGTACTTC,CASSSGETQYF
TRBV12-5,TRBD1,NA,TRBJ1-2,TGTGCTAGTGGTCCCCGGACAGGGTCCCTTTTCAACTATGGCTACACCTTC,CASGPRTGSLFNYGYTF
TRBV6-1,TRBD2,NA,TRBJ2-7,TGTGCCAGCAGTGAAGCAGAGACTAGCGGGGGGGCCTTTCCCGGTGAGCAGTACTTC,CASSEAETSGGAFPGEQYF
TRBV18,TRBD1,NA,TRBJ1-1,TGTGCCAGCTCACCAAACAGGGGTGAGACTGAAGCTTTCTTT,CASSPNRGETEAFF
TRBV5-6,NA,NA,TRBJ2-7,TGTGCCAGCAGCCGCTGGAGGGACTACGAGCAGTACTTC,CASSRWRDYEQYF
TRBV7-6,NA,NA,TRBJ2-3,TGTGCCAGCAGCTTAGCGTGGGTCGTCACAGATACGCAGTATTTT,CASSLAWVVTDTQYF
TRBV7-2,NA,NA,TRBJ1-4,TGTGCCAGCAGCAGAGACGCGGGGAAGGGACTGTTTTTT,CASSRDAGKGLFF
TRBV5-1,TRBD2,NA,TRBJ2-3,TGCGCCAGCAGCCCCGAACTAGCGGGGGTAGATACGCAGTATTTT,CASSPELAGVDTQYF
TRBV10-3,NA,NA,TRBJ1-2,TGTGCCATCAGTGAGACCGGCGAAACAGTGTATGGCTACACCTTC,CAISETGETVYGYTF
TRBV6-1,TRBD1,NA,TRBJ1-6,TGTGCCAGCAATTTGAGGACAGGGGCAAATTCACCCCTCCACTTT,CASNLRTGANSPLHF
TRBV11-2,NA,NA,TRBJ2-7,TGTGCCAGCAGCTTTCAGAGGGTTACTAACGAGCAGTACTTC,CASSFQRVTNEQYF
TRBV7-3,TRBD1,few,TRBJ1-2,TGTGCCAGCAGCTTAGACAGGGGGGTGGGTGGCTACACCTTC,CASSLDRGVGGYTF
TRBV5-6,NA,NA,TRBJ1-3,TGTGCCAGCAGCAGACGGGACCTCTCTGGAAACACCATATATTTT,CASSRRDLSGNTIYF
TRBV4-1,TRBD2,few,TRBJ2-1,TGCGCCAGCAGCCAAAGTCTAGCGGGGGTCAATGAGCAGTTCTTC,CASSQSLAGVNEQFF
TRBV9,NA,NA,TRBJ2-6,TGTGCCAGCAGCGTGGCCCCAACAGCTGGGGCCAACGTCCTGACTTTC,CASSVAPTAGANVLTF